This T cell receptor beta chain was profiled in a study of T-cell memory formation after mild COVID-19. Whole-study context: Clustering of TCRs was largely donor specific. Overall study results and limits: The authors did not confirm SARS-CoV-2 specificity of second-wave clones peaking day 37. Memory sampled before infection contained some responding clones, suggesting cross-reactive memory joined.

V lost 9 bases and J 5 bases, leaving 13 bases between the germline ends. Germline CDR1 KGHDR, CDR2 SFDVKD. The CDR3 runs 12 residues. This clonotype was counted many times. Antigen unknown. Employing constant-segment primers, 5'RACE generated TCR alpha and TCR beta cDNA libraries bearing sample barcodes and UMIs. MiXCR was run by TCRdb on the 5' RACE reads, yielding one entry per CDR3 protein. The table shows about 410,000 distinct CDR3 sequences, with about a sixth occurring only once. The genes are TRBV24-1 and TRBJ2-7; the D gene is possibly TRBD1 (6 bases). Material for sequencing was PBMCs or a T cell subset sorted from them (not recorded which). This clonotype was obtained from a man aged 18-30 years who had mild COVID-19 (a few samples of this study predate the infection). Cell type and time point are not known. CDR3: CATHTGRDEQYF. CDR3 in DNA: TGTGCCACCCATACAGGGCGAGACGAGCAGTACTTC.